The 21 T cell receptor beta chains below come from one sample, sequenced in a study of early stage breast cancer tumors. This table comes from immunoSEQ multiplex PCR, and its TCRdb copy is limited to in-frame clones, with some not included. The repertoire holds more than 15,000 clones, approximately 82% seen once, with over 1.5% in the top ten. Sequenced sample: blood. The receptor set was obtained from a person between 70 and 80 years old with breast cancer.

The rearrangement uses TRBV7-3 and TRBJ2-2, with 8 bases aligning to TRBD1. This CDR3 spans 16 amino acids. Losses at the gene ends were 1 base for V and 4 bases for J; bases not matched to a gene: 5. Germline CDR1 SGHTA, CDR2 FQGTGA. CDR3 DNA sequence: TGTGCCAGCAGCTTAAGGGGACAGGCCGTCACCGGGGAGCTGTTTTTT. Protein sequence: CASSLRGQAVTGELFF.

The chain carries TRBV19 and TRBJ2-2; 12 nucleotides align to TRBD2. Germline V gives CDR1 LNHDA, CDR2 SQIVND (reference sequence). This CDR3 region has 18 residues. With 3 bases clipped from V and 0 bases from J, the junction kept 5 bases outside the gene matches. This CDR3 reads CASSMRLAGAPNTGELFF. The CDR3 bases are TGTGCCAGTAGTATGCGACTAGCGGGGGCCCCGAACACCGGGGAGCTGTTTTTT.

The J gene is TRBJ1-2, the V gene TRBV4-2, with 11 bases matching TRBD1. The CDR3 runs 16 residues. Germline V CDR1 and CDR2: LGHNA, YNFKEQ. The junction had 6 bases not matched to a gene; V was cut back by 4 bases and J by 2 bases. CDR3 nucleotide sequence: TGTGCCAGCAGCCCGACCGGGACAGGGGGGAACTATGGCTACACCTTC. Amino acid sequence: CASSPTGTGGNYGYTF.

As DNA, the CDR3 is TGCGCCAGCGGTCCGGGACTTTACACAGATACGCAGTATTTT. Its protein product is CASGPGLYTDTQYF. V usage is TRBV5-1 and J usage is TRBJ2-3; D is perhaps TRBD2 (6 bases). V was pared by 7 bases and J by 2 bases, with 14 bases between. The CDR3 has 14 residues. The germline gives CDR1 SGHRS, CDR2 YFSETQ. Full variable domain (rest looked up from reference TRBV5-1 and TRBJ2-3): KAGVTQTPRYLIKTRGQQVTLSCSPISGHRSVSWYQQTPGQGLQFLFEYFSETQRNKGNFPGRFSGRQFSNSRSEMNVSTLELGDSALYLCASGPGLYTDTQYFGPGTRLTVL.

The chain couples TRBV4-2 to TRBJ2-3, with 15 bases that match TRBD2. Germline assignment: CDR1 LGHNA and CDR2 YNFKEQ. The CDR3 contains 17 residues. The junction had 8 bases not matched to a gene; V was cut back by 4 bases and J by 6 bases. CDR3: CASSPRTSGGVGDTQYF. For the CDR3, the DNA is TGTGCCAGCAGCCCCCGGACTAGCGGGGGGGTCGGTGATACGCAGTATTTT.

This chain joins TRBV5-6 and TRBJ1-6; D uncertain. The CDR3 spans 11 residues. Germline V gene lookup returns CDR1 SGHDT and CDR2 YYEEEE. The germline V and J ends were trimmed by 2 bases and 10 bases, with 4 bases remaining between them. CDR3 sequence (DNA): TGTGCCAGCAGCTTCGAGTCACCCCTCCACTTT. This sequence encodes CASSFESPLHF.

The chain links TRBV10-3 to TRBJ1-6; TRBD1 is a possible D gene (6 bases). Germline values: CDR1 ENHRY, CDR2 SYGVKD. V shed 5 bases and J shed 6 bases, with 11 bases lying between them. The CDR3 is 14 residues long. The CDR3 sequence: CAISPTGINSPLHF. Here the CDR3 DNA reads TGTGCCATCAGTCCGACAGGCATTAATTCACCCCTCCACTTT.

The DNA of the CDR3 is TGTGCCAGCTCACCCCCCGGGACAGTATACACCGGGGAGCTGTTTTTT. Amino acid sequence: CASSPPGTVYTGELFF. This rearrangement joins TRBV18 to TRBJ2-2; 7 bases agree with TRBD1. The length of the CDR3 is 16 residues. The J segment lost 3 bases and the V segment lost 3 bases, leaving 7 bases of the junction unmatched. Per germline, CDR1 KGHSH and CDR2 LQKENI.

The chain employs TRBV30 and TRBJ1-1; D not certain. The length of the CDR3 is 12 residues. Germline V gene data show CDR1 as GTSNPN and CDR2 as SVGIG (reference sequence). V was pared by 7 bases and J by 2 bases, with 11 bases between. The CDR3 loop is CASRVGNTEAFF. The CDR3, as DNA: TGTGCCTCCCGGGTAGGTAACACTGAAGCTTTCTTT.

The CDR3 region has the DNA TGTGCCAGCAGTTACCTGGGACAGGGCAACTATGGCTACACCTTC. Its protein is CASSYLGQGNYGYTF. The chain couples TRBV6-5 to TRBJ1-2; 9 bases fit TRBD1. Unmatched junction bases numbered 3, after V lost 2 bases and J lost 2 bases. The germline V gene has CDR1 MNHEY and CDR2 SVGAGI. The CDR3 length is 15 residues.

This clone was seen a few times. The gene calls are TRBV14 and TRBJ2-2; 7 bases match TRBD1. From germline, CDR1 is SGHDN and CDR2 FVKESK. J was trimmed by 9 bases and V by 3 bases; bases with no gene match: 10. The CDR3 spans 15 residues. Here the CDR3 reads CASSHPGQPGRELFF. CDR3 DNA sequence: TGTGCCAGCAGCCACCCGGGACAGCCGGGACGGGAGCTGTTTTTT.

The chain joins TRBV6-5 to TRBJ2-1; TRBD1 matches 12 bases. This CDR3 spans 13 amino acids. CDR1 and CDR2 (germline): MNHEY, SVGAGI. The ends lost 8 bases at V and 6 bases at J; junction bases unmatched: 2. The CDR3 here is CASRDRGLNEQFF. In DNA, the CDR3 is TGTGCCAGCCGGGACAGGGGGCTCAATGAGCAGTTCTTC.

The gene calls are TRBV2 and TRBJ2-3, with a possible D match to TRBD2 (5 bases). V was cut by 5 bases and J by 5 bases, with 8 bases left in between. The CDR3 is 12 residues long. CDR1 is SNHLY, CDR2 FYNNEI, per germline. The CDR3 protein is CASSRGRDTQYF. As DNA, the CDR3 is TGTGCCAGCAGTCGTGGGAGAGATACGCAGTATTTT.

The chain links TRBV5-4 to TRBJ1-2; 11 bases fit TRBD1. The trim removed 2 bases at V and 8 bases at J, leaving 8 bases unmatched. The CDR3 sequence is 15 residues long. Germline V gene lookup returns CDR1 SGHNT and CDR2 YYREEE (reference sequence). CDR3 in amino acids: CASSFAGQGARGYTF. CDR3 in DNA: TGTGCCAGCAGCTTCGCCGGACAGGGGGCGCGGGGCTACACCTTC.

This chain joins TRBV6-1 and TRBJ1-5; 7 bases align to TRBD1. J lost 4 bases, V lost 6 bases, and 9 bases had no gene match. The CDR3 is 15 residues long. Germline V CDR1 and CDR2: MNHNS, SASEGT. CDR3 coding DNA: TGTGCCAGCAGGAGGGACAGTGGATGGAATCAGCCCCAGCATTTT. Translation gives CASRRDSGWNQPQHF.

This sequence joins TRBV9 and TRBJ2-7, with TRBD1 matching over 7 bases. After removal of 4 bases from V and 1 base from J, the junction contained 8 bases not matched to a gene. The CDR3 has 15 amino acids. Germline CDR1 and CDR2: SGDLS and YYNGEE. The CDR3 bases are TGTGCCAGCAGCCCTGATCCGGGACAGTCCTACGAGCAGTACTTC. As protein: CASSPDPGQSYEQYF.

The chain recombines TRBV9 with TRBJ2-3; 10 nucleotides align to TRBD1. The CDR3 consists of 20 residues. The V and J ends lost 3 bases and 5 bases, in that order; junction bases with no gene match: 21. Germline V gene data show CDR1 as SGDLS and CDR2 as YYNGEE. The CDR3 is CASSEAIGAKRTGGQDTQYF. As DNA, the CDR3 is TGTGCCAGCAGCGAGGCAATAGGGGCAAAACGGACAGGGGGTCAAGATACGCAGTATTTT.

The chain carries TRBV5-1 and TRBJ2-7, with TRBD2 matching over 7 bases. Germline CDR1 is SGHRS and CDR2 is YFSETQ. V shed 3 bases, J shed 7 bases, and the junction held 10 bases outside the gene matches. This CDR3 is built from 14 residues. The CDR3 DNA follows: TGCGCCAGCAGCTGGGGGACTAATAATTTAGAGCAGTACTTC. Its translation: CASSWGTNNLEQYF.

The chain links TRBV5-4 to TRBJ1-4; no clear D. V was shortened by 4 bases and J by 2 bases, with 27 bases between the two germline ends. CDR1 is SGHNT and CDR2 is YYREEE in the germline V gene (reference sequence). The CDR3 runs 20 residues. DNA of the CDR3: TGTGCCAGCAGCCCGACCCGGGATAACCGCTATCTCGGCACTAATGAAAAACTGTTTTTT. Amino acids: CASSPTRDNRYLGTNEKLFF.

The V and J genes are TRBV19 and TRBJ1-5; D not certain. CDR1 and CDR2 from the germline V gene are LNHDA and SQIVND (reference sequence). V was cut by 6 bases and J by 4 bases, with 13 bases left in between. The length of the CDR3 is 14 residues. CDR3 amino acids: CASRKAAVNQPQHF. CDR3 in DNA: TGTGCCAGTAGAAAAGCGGCGGTAAATCAGCCCCAGCATTTT.

The chain has TRBV4-2 and TRBJ2-3, with D possibly matching TRBD2 (6 bases). Per the germline V gene, CDR1 is LGHNA and CDR2 is YNFKEQ. V lost 8 bases and J 0 bases, leaving 18 bases between the germline ends. The CDR3 length is 16 residues. The CDR3 DNA reads as TGTGCCAGCTCCCAGGGAGGAGGGTATAGCACAGATACGCAGTATTTT. Protein: CASSQGGGYSTDTQYF.